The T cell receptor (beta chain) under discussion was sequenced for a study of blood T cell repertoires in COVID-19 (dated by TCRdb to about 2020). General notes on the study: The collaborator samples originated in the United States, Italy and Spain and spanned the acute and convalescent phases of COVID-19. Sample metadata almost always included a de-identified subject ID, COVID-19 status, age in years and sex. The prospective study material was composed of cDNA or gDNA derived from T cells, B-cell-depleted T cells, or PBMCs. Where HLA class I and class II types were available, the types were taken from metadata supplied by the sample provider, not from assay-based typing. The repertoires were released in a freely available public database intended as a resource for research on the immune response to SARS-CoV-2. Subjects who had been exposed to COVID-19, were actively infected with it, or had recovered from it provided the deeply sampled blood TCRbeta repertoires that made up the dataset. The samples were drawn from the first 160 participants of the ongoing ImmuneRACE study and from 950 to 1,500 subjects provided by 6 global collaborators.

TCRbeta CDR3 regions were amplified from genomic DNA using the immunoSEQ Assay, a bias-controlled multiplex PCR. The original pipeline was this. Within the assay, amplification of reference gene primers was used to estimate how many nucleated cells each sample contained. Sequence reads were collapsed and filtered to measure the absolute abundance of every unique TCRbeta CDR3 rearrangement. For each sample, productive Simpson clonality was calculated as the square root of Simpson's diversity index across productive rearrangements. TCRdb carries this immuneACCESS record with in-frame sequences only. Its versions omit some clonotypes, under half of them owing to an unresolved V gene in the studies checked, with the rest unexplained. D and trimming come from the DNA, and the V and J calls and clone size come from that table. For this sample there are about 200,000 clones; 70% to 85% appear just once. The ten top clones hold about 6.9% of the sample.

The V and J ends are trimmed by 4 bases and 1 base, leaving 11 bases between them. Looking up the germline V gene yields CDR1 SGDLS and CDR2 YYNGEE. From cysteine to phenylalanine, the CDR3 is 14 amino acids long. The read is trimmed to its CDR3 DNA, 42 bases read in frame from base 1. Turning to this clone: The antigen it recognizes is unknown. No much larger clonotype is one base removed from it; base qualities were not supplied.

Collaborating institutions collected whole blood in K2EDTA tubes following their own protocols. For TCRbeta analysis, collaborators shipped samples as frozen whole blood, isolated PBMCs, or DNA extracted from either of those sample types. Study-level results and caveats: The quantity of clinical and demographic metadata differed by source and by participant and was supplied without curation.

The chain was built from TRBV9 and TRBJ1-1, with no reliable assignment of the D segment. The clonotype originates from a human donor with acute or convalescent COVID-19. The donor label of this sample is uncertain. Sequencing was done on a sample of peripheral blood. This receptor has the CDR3 CASSPSTANTEAFF. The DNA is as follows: TGTGCCAGCAGCCCCTCAACAGCGAACACTGAAGCTTTCTTT.